This TCR beta chain was retrieved from a study of blood T cell repertoires in COVID-19. Study context: PBMCs, B-cell-depleted T cells, or T cells provided the cDNA or gDNA that made up the material.

The CDR3 runs to 16 residues. Only in-frame clones appear in the TCRdb table, and some are missing; sequencing was by immunoSEQ multiplex PCR. This table has tens of thousands of clones, more than 70% appearing once. The specimen sequenced was peripheral blood. The chain employs TRBV21-1 and TRBJ2-4; the DNA was not compared with TRBD2, the D call given in the table. TRBV21-1 represents a pseudogene. The TCR sequence derives from a human donor in a cohort sampled during active COVID-19. The CDR3 protein is CASSLKRAGGLNIQYF. CDR3 bases: TGTGCCAGCAGCCTAAAGAGGGCAGGAGGCTTAAACATTCAGTACTTC.